Listed here are 21 T cell receptor beta chains from one sample, sequenced in a study of T cells after yellow fever vaccination. TCRdb recomputed calls from the 5' RACE reads with MiXCR, one row per CDR3 protein. The profile covers 340,000 or so distinct CDR3 sequences, with around 13% appearing a single time and more than 3% taken by the ten largest. The sequenced sample was CD4+ T cells sorted from PBMCs, obtained 15 days after the yellow fever booster vaccination. The receptor set was obtained from a man aged 18 to 29 who received the YFV17D yellow fever vaccine.

This clonotype was detected a few times. CDR3 bases: TGTGCCAGCAACCCAGGGGGGACAGGGGCCCTCTATGGCTACACCTTC. Its translation is CASNPGGTGALYGYTF. The chain couples TRBV6-5 to TRBJ1-2, with 10 bases matching TRBD1. The CDR3 runs to 16 residues. Trimming cost V 7 bases and J 4 bases; bases outside gene matches: 12. Per the germline V gene, CDR1 is MNHEY and CDR2 is SVGAGI.

This clonotype was found many times. The chain combines TRBV6-6 with TRBJ2-1, with 14 bases fitting TRBD2. Germline-derived CDR1 and CDR2 are MNHNY and SVGAGI (reference sequence). The CDR3 is 15 amino acids. J was trimmed by 7 bases and V by 2 bases; bases with no gene match: 1. The CDR3 DNA follows: TGTGCCAGCAGTTACGGGACTAGCGGGGGTAATGAGCAGTTCTTC. Protein: CASSYGTSGGNEQFF.

The chain carries TRBV29-1 and TRBJ2-2; the match to TRBD1 covers 7 bases. V lost 4 bases to trimming and J lost 6 bases; unmatched junction nucleotides: 5. The CDR3 spans 13 residues. The germline V gene has CDR1 SQVTM and CDR2 ANQGSEA. The CDR3 bases are TGCAGCGTTGCGAACAGGGGACCCGGGGAGCTGTTTTTT. Its translation: CSVANRGPGELFF.

This clonotype was counted between two and nine times. The chain joins TRBV20-1 to TRBJ2-7; TRBD2 aligns across 13 bases. Trimming at V came to 1 base and at J to 3 bases, leaving 0 bases not matched to a gene. The CDR3 is 14 amino acids. Germline lookup yields CDR1 DFQATT and CDR2 SNEGSKA (reference sequence). CDR3 coding DNA: TGCAGTGCTAGAGGGACTAGCGGGGGCTACGAGCAGTACGTC. This codes for CSARGTSGGYEQYV.

The table lists this clonotype with a few counts. The rearrangement joins TRBV6-5 to TRBJ1-2, with TRBD1 identical over 9 bases. J was trimmed by 7 bases and V by 6 bases; bases with no gene match: 9. Per germline, CDR1 MNHEY and CDR2 SVGAGI. The CDR3 runs to 14 residues. The CDR3: CASSTRQGEGGYTF. The CDR3 DNA is TGTGCCAGCAGCACTCGACAGGGGGAGGGTGGCTACACCTTC.

This clonotype was counted a few times. The chain links TRBV7-9 to TRBJ2-5, with D hard to call. The CDR3 runs 13 residues. V was trimmed by 1 base and J by 9 bases, leaving 12 bases between them. Germline CDR1 SEHNR, CDR2 FQNEAQ (reference sequence). The CDR3 loop is CASSLEGWVAQYF. The CDR3 region has the DNA TGTGCCAGCAGCTTAGAGGGCTGGGTCGCCCAGTACTTC.

This clonotype occurred many times. The V gene is TRBV11-2, the J gene TRBJ1-2; D unresolved. CDR3 length: 18 amino acids. Deletions cut 2 bases from V and 0 bases from J, with 19 bases between. Germline lookup yields CDR1 SGHAT and CDR2 FQNNGV. CDR3 coding DNA: TGTGCCAGCAGCTTATTCGCCAGACCTAGACAAGCTAACTATGGCTACACCTTC. It translates to CASSLFARPRQANYGYTF.

This clonotype was found a few times. V and J are TRBV6-5 and TRBJ2-1; 7 bases fit TRBD1. The germline V gene has CDR1 MNHEY and CDR2 SVGAGI. CDR3 length equals 13 residues. Losses at the gene ends were 5 bases for V and 7 bases for J; bases not matched to a gene: 5. CDR3 region: CASSRQGMNEQFF. CDR3 DNA sequence: TGTGCCAGCAGTCGACAGGGTATGAATGAGCAGTTCTTC.

This clonotype was picked up one time. The rearrangement joins TRBV11-3 to TRBJ2-1, with D possibly matching TRBD1 (6 bases). Trimming removed 1 base at V and 4 bases at J, with 11 bases between. In germline, CDR1 is SGHNT, CDR2 YENEEA. This CDR3 spans 15 amino acids. The CDR3 spells CASSLAGAEYNEQFF. CDR3 DNA sequence: TGTGCCAGCAGCTTAGCAGGGGCGGAATACAATGAGCAGTTCTTC. The full variable domain, completed using reference TRBV11-3 and TRBJ2-1, is EAGVVQSPRYKIIEKKQPVAFWCNPISGHNTLYWYLQNLGQGPELLIRYENEEAVDDSQLPKDRFSAERLKGVDSTLKIQPAELGDSAVYLCASSLAGAEYNEQFFGPGTRLTVL.

The genes are TRBV2 and TRBJ1-6; 8 bases fit TRBD1. This CDR3 is 15 amino acids long. V was pared by 4 bases and J by 7 bases, with 6 bases of the junction left unmatched. The germline CDR1 and CDR2 sequences are SNHLY and FYNNEI. The CDR3 is CASSGGQALNSPLHF. CDR3 bases: TGTGCCAGCAGTGGGGGACAGGCATTGAATTCACCCCTCCACTTT.

The rearrangement uses TRBV24-1 and TRBJ2-2; a possible D gene is TRBD1 (6 bases). Trimming cost V 1 base and J 4 bases, with 12 bases left between them. Germline V gene data show CDR1 as KGHDR and CDR2 as SFDVKD. The CDR3 is 16 amino acids. The CDR3 here is CATSDFQGLSTGELFF. Written as DNA, the CDR3 is TGTGCCACCAGTGATTTCCAGGGGCTGAGCACCGGGGAGCTGTTTTTT.

This clonotype has only a few counts. V usage is TRBV24-1 and J usage is TRBJ1-2, with D hard to call. With 3 bases removed from V and 6 bases from J, the gap between germline ends came to 13 bases. The CDR3 has 14 residues. Per the germline V gene, CDR1 is KGHDR and CDR2 is SFDVKD. The CDR3 loop is CATSDRTSWDGYTF. CDR3 nucleotide sequence: TGTGCCACCAGTGATCGGACGTCTTGGGATGGCTACACCTTC.

This clonotype was detected ten times or more. The chain employs TRBV6-2 or TRBV6-3 and TRBJ1-5; D unresolved. The CDR3 contains 15 residues. The germline V gene has CDR1 MNHEY and CDR2 SVGEGT. V was clipped by 4 bases and J by 0 bases, with 10 bases between them. The CDR3 coding sequence is TGTGCCAGCAGTTCAATTTCTTATAGCAATCAGCCCCAGCATTTT. Translation gives CASSSISYSNQPQHF.

This clonotype was picked up many times. This sequence joins TRBV20-1 and TRBJ2-3, with TRBD2 as a possible D gene (6 bases). Between the trimmed V and J ends, which lost 0 bases and 4 bases, there was a span of 17 bases. Germline V gene lookup returns CDR1 DFQATT and CDR2 SNEGSKA (reference sequence). This CDR3 is built from 16 residues. CDR3 in amino acids: CSARDPTSYIPDTQYF. The CDR3 region has the DNA TGCAGTGCTAGAGATCCGACTAGTTATATCCCAGATACGCAGTATTTT.

This clonotype was observed a handful of times. The chain has TRBV5-1 and TRBJ2-5; D gene ambiguous. This CDR3 has 14 residues. Germline CDR1 SGHRS, CDR2 YFSETQ. Trimming pared 0 bases from V and 3 bases from J, leaving 9 bases between. The CDR3 bases are TGCGCCAGCAGCTTGGAACGCAGCAAAGAGACCCAGTACTTC. It yields the protein CASSLERSKETQYF.

This clonotype was seen only a few times. This chain joins TRBV3-1 and TRBJ2-1; D call uncertain. CDR1 LGHDT and CDR2 YNNKEL come from the germline V gene (reference sequence). CDR3 size: 15 residues. The V end lost 3 bases, the J end lost 3 bases, and 12 bases lay between the germline ends. This CDR3 reads CASSHFTLSYNEQFF. CDR3 bases: TGTGCCAGCAGCCATTTTACGTTAAGCTACAATGAGCAGTTCTTC.

The chain recombines TRBV7-6 with TRBJ2-1, with 9 positions matching TRBD1. V trimming: 5 bases; J trimming: 8 bases; junction bases outside the gene matches: 7. Germline assignment: CDR1 SGHVS and CDR2 FNYEAQ. CDR3 length: 14 amino acids. The CDR3 coding sequence is TGTGCCAGCAGCCCCAGGGACAGGGTCGATGAGCAGTTCTTC. It codes for CASSPRDRVDEQFF.

The rearrangement links TRBV20-1 to TRBJ2-2; D gene uncertain. This CDR3 spans 12 amino acids. Germline CDR1 reads DFQATT; CDR2 reads SNEGSKA (reference sequence). With 7 bases removed from V and 0 bases from J, the gap between germline ends came to 6 bases. CDR3 residues: CSVQSNTGELFF. The CDR3, as DNA: TGCAGTGTACAGTCGAACACCGGGGAGCTGTTTTTT.

This clonotype occurred many times. This sequence joins TRBV9 and TRBJ2-7; 8 bases map to TRBD2. Trimming took 0 bases from V and 9 from J; bases not matched to a gene: 8. The CDR3 sequence is 14 residues long. CDR1 SGDLS and CDR2 YYNGEE come from the germline V gene. The CDR3 DNA is TGTGCCAGCAGCGTAGATTCTGCGGGGGGTTTGCAGTACTTC. Protein: CASSVDSAGGLQYF.

This clonotype was seen only a few times. This CDR3 is CASGKWETQYF. Written as DNA, the CDR3 is TGTGCCAGTGGCAAGTGGGAGACCCAGTACTTC. This rearrangement joins TRBV19 to TRBJ2-5; D gene unclear. Trimming removed 8 bases from V and 5 bases from J, with 9 bases in between. In germline, CDR1 is LNHDA, CDR2 SQIVND (reference sequence). The CDR3 runs 11 residues.

The V and J genes are TRBV11-2 and TRBJ2-4, with TRBD1 matching 7 bases. This CDR3 contains 14 residues. Germline CDR1 SGHAT, CDR2 FQNNGV. The trim removed 1 base at V and 8 bases at J, leaving 5 bases unmatched. CDR3: CASSLGQGVDIQYF. CDR3 bases: TGTGCCAGCAGCTTAGGACAGGGCGTGGACATTCAGTACTTC.